The 25 T cell receptor beta chains reported below all come from one sample, sequenced in a study of T cell responses to AZD1222 COVID-19 vaccine. The protocol was immunoSEQ multiplex PCR, while the TCRdb copy is restricted to in-frame clones and leaves out a portion. The sample has under 140,000 clones, roughly 90% seen once. This specimen consisted of peripheral blood, obtained on day 0 of AZD1222 vaccination. The receptors stem from an adult in good health.

The rearrangement joins TRBV24-1 to TRBJ1-2, with 12 nucleotides matching TRBD1. CDR1 is KGHDR and CDR2 is SFDVKD in the germline V gene. V dropped 5 bases and J dropped 8; count of bases not matched to a gene: 11. The CDR3 covers 16 residues. CDR3 protein: CATSGTGTGGFRGYTF. CDR3 nucleotides: TGTGCCACCAGTGGCACCGGGACAGGGGGCTTCAGAGGCTACACCTTC.

The gene calls are TRBV2 and TRBJ2-2; weak D call: TRBD2 (6 bases). This CDR3 region has 17 residues. CDR1 is SNHLY and CDR2 is FYNNEI in the germline V gene. The V end lost 7 bases, the J end lost 6 bases, and 24 bases lay between the germline ends. CDR3 coding DNA: TGTGCCAGCAAACCCCTTGGGGGTAGCGGTCGCGCCGGGGAGCTGTTTTTT. Protein sequence: CASKPLGGSGRAGELFF.

The V and J genes are TRBV3-1 (or the pseudogene TRBV3-2) and TRBJ2-4; TRBD2 might be the D (5 bases). Germline V gene lookup returns CDR1 LGHDT and CDR2 YNNKEL (reference sequence). V lost 0 bases and J 16 bases, leaving 16 bases between the germline ends. The CDR3 extends over 13 amino acids. CDR3 region: CASSQELRGTLYF. DNA of the CDR3: TGTGCCAGCAGCCAAGAATTACGGGGAACCCTCTACTTC.

The chain employs TRBV5-1 and TRBJ1-2; unclear D gene. V gave up 0 bases and J gave up 2 bases, with 14 bases separating them. This CDR3 spans 16 amino acids. CDR1 is SGHRS and CDR2 is YFSETQ in the germline V gene. The CDR3 is CASSLDQRGKNYGYTF. In nucleotides, the CDR3 is TGCGCCAGCAGCTTGGATCAACGGGGTAAGAACTATGGCTACACCTTC.

This clone was seen just once. This chain connects TRBV4-1 to TRBJ1-1; maybe TRBD1 (6 bases). The germline CDR1 and CDR2 sequences are MGHRA and YSYEKL. Trimming removed 5 bases from V and 3 bases from J, with 19 bases in between. This CDR3 region has 16 residues. In nucleotides, the CDR3 is TGCGCCAGCAGCTACGGGGCAGGGGTGGGCGACACTGAAGCTTTCTTT. Residues: CASSYGAGVGDTEAFF.

The chain couples TRBV5-8 to TRBJ2-5; TRBD2 agrees at 7 bases. The germline V gene encodes CDR1 SGHTS and CDR2 YDEGEE. V lost 3 bases and J lost 5; bases outside the gene matches: 10. The CDR3 loop spans 15 amino acids. CDR3: CASSSEMGLTETQYF. The CDR3 DNA follows: TGTGCCAGCAGCTCGGAGATGGGACTAACGGAGACCCAGTACTTC.

The J gene is TRBJ1-1, the V gene TRBV19; no clear D. The germline V gene encodes CDR1 LNHDA and CDR2 SQIVND (reference sequence). The CDR3 extends over 11 amino acids. V lost 3 bases, J lost 5 bases, and 4 bases lay in between. CDR3 in amino acids: CASSIWTEAFF. DNA for the CDR3: TGTGCCAGTAGTATTTGGACTGAAGCTTTCTTT.

As DNA, the CDR3 is TGCGCCAGCAGCCAATGGACAGGGCAAGTTCACGAGCAGTACTTC. Translation: CASSQWTGQVHEQYF. V usage is TRBV5-1 and J usage is TRBJ2-7, with TRBD1 matching over 8 bases. Trimming cost V 4 bases and J 5 bases; bases outside gene matches: 11. This CDR3 contains 15 residues. The V gene's germline CDR1 is SGHRS and CDR2 YFSETQ.

V is TRBV13 and J is TRBJ2-1; D remains ambiguous. Germline-derived CDR1 and CDR2 are PRHDT and FYEKMQ (reference sequence). The CDR3 is 15 amino acids. The germline V and J ends were trimmed by 0 bases and 0 bases, with 6 bases remaining between them. The CDR3: CASSLGGSSYNEQFF. CDR3 nucleotides: TGTGCCAGCAGCTTAGGGGGAAGCTCCTACAATGAGCAGTTCTTC.

This clone was picked up one time. The rearrangement links TRBV30 to TRBJ1-2; perhaps TRBD1 as D (6 bases). The CDR3 loop spans 13 amino acids. V lost 2 bases to trimming and J lost 5 bases, with 12 bases between them. CDR1 and CDR2 (germline): GTSNPN, SVGIG (reference sequence). In DNA form, the CDR3 reads TGTGCCTGGAGTTCGAGGGGGGGATATGGCTACACCTTC. As protein: CAWSSRGGYGYTF.

This chain links TRBV2 with TRBJ1-1; D ambiguous. The ends were cut back, 1 base at V and 6 bases at J, with 15 bases in the middle. CDR1 and CDR2 from the germline V gene are SNHLY and FYNNEI. This CDR3 region has 15 residues. The CDR3 DNA follows: TGTGCCAGCAGTGAAGGACTCCGTGTTAGCGCTGAAGCTTTCTTT. This codes for CASSEGLRVSAEAFF.

The rearrangement links TRBV19 to TRBJ1-5, with 9 bases lining up with TRBD1. V dropped 5 bases and J dropped 5; count of bases not matched to a gene: 16. Germline lookup yields CDR1 LNHDA and CDR2 SQIVND (reference sequence). The length of the CDR3 is 18 residues. The CDR3 DNA follows: TGTGCCAGTAGTCCCCGGGACAGGGTCGTATCGGGCGATCAGCCCCAGCATTTT. Protein sequence: CASSPRDRVVSGDQPQHF.

This chain uses TRBV3-1 (or the pseudogene TRBV3-2) with TRBJ2-1; 9 bases fit TRBD2. The CDR3 sequence is 15 residues long. Looked up from germline, CDR1 is LGHDT and CDR2 is YNNKEL (reference sequence). V was clipped by 4 bases and J by 4 bases; unmatched bases: 5. The CDR3 loop is CASSPVAGAYNEQFF. For the CDR3, the DNA is TGTGCCAGCAGCCCTGTAGCGGGGGCATACAATGAGCAGTTCTTC.

The rearrangement uses TRBV18 and TRBJ1-4; D is undetermined. Trimming removed 5 bases at V and 5 bases at J, with 18 bases between. Germline V gene data show CDR1 as KGHSH and CDR2 as LQKENI. The CDR3 runs 16 residues. CDR3 nucleotides: TGTGCCAGCTCATCTCAACAAGGTGTCGGGAATGAAAAACTGTTTTTT. Its translation: CASSSQQGVGNEKLFF.

The CDR3 DNA reads TGTGCCAGTAAACGGGACAGGGTCAACTATGGCTACACCTTC. The encoded protein is CASKRDRVNYGYTF. The chain uses TRBV19 and TRBJ1-2; 9 bases map to TRBD1. V gave up 7 bases and J gave up 2 bases; unmatched junction bases: 5. This CDR3 has 14 amino acids. The germline gives CDR1 LNHDA, CDR2 SQIVND (reference sequence).

This clone showed up just a few times. The gene calls are TRBV6-6 and TRBJ1-1, with a tentative D call TRBD1 (5 bases). The length of the CDR3 is 13 residues. Deletions cut 1 base from V and 7 bases from J, with 10 bases between. CDR1 MNHNY and CDR2 SVGAGI come from the germline V gene (reference sequence). The CDR3: CASSYFGGGEAFF. CDR3 coding DNA: TGTGCCAGCAGTTACTTCGGGGGGGGTGAAGCTTTCTTT.

V is TRBV19 and J is TRBJ1-2; D might be TRBD1 (6 bases). The CDR3 is 15 amino acids. Germline-derived CDR1 and CDR2 are LNHDA and SQIVND (reference sequence). Trimming took off 5 bases at V and 4 bases at J, with 17 bases between the two ends. This chain's CDR3 is CASSPSTGATYGYTF. CDR3 DNA: TGTGCCAGTAGTCCCTCGACAGGTGCGACCTATGGCTACACCTTC.

V and J are TRBV30 and TRBJ2-5; possibly TRBD1 for D (6 bases). The CDR3 is 15 amino acids. The V gene's germline CDR1 is GTSNPN and CDR2 SVGIG (reference sequence). V was shortened by 8 bases and J by 8 bases, with 27 bases between the two germline ends. CDR3 in DNA: TGTGCCCCTCGGACCGGCAGGGGCGATGGGTTAACCCAGTACTTC. It codes for CAPRTGRGDGLTQYF.

V is TRBV19 and J is TRBJ1-1, with D possibly TRBD1 on 6 matching bases. The CDR3 runs to 14 residues. Deletions cut 5 bases from V and 0 bases from J, with 10 bases between. Germline V gene lookup returns CDR1 LNHDA and CDR2 SQIVND (reference sequence). This CDR3 is CASSRGRVNTEAFF. In DNA form, the CDR3 reads TGTGCCAGTAGTCGGGGGCGGGTGAACACTGAAGCTTTCTTT.

V usage is TRBV30 and J usage is TRBJ1-2; D might be TRBD1 (5 bases). Germline V CDR1 and CDR2: GTSNPN, SVGIG (reference sequence). The V gene lost 0 bases and the J gene lost 7 bases, with 12 bases spanning the gap. This CDR3 contains 13 residues. The CDR3 spells CAWSVGVVGGYTF. The CDR3 bases are TGTGCCTGGAGTGTAGGGGTGGTGGGTGGCTACACCTTC.

The gene calls are TRBV6-5 and TRBJ1-6; possible D gene TRBD1, 5 bases. The V end lost 6 bases, the J end lost 6 bases, and 12 bases lay between the germline ends. The CDR3 is 14 residues long. Germline V gene data show CDR1 as MNHEY and CDR2 as SVGAGI. CDR3 sequence: CASRQDGTNSPLHF. Written as DNA, the CDR3 is TGTGCCAGCAGACAGGACGGGACTAATTCACCCCTCCACTTT.

The CDR3 is CASSQDLVVYQPQHF. The CDR3 bases are TGCGCCAGCAGCCAAGATCTCGTAGTGTATCAGCCCCAGCATTTT. The chain recombines TRBV4-1 with TRBJ1-5; no clear D gene. The CDR3 is 15 residues long. The V gene lost 0 bases and the J gene lost 5 bases, with 11 bases spanning the gap. Germline values: CDR1 MGHRA, CDR2 YSYEKL.

The chain combines TRBV6-5 with TRBJ2-6; D might be TRBD2 (5 bases). Looked up from germline, CDR1 is MNHEY and CDR2 is SVGAGI. The CDR3 has 13 amino acids. V lost 8 bases, J lost 1 base, and 6 bases lay in between. The CDR3 region has the DNA TGTGCCAGCCGAGGGTCTGGGGCCAACGTCCTGACTTTC. It encodes CASRGSGANVLTF.

The chain links TRBV20-1 to TRBJ1-4; possibly TRBD1 for D (5 bases). V gave up 3 bases and J gave up 5 bases, with 13 bases separating them. Germline V CDR1 and CDR2: DFQATT, SNEGSKA (reference sequence). CDR3 length equals 14 residues. CDR3 DNA: TGCAGTGCTAGTATGCGGGGCGGAAATGAAAAACTGTTTTTT. This gives the protein CSASMRGGNEKLFF.

This chain connects TRBV10-3 to TRBJ1-2; no firm D call. The CDR3 is made up of 15 amino acids. Germline CDR1 reads ENHRY; CDR2 reads SYGVKD. V lost 6 bases to trimming and J lost 3 bases, with 17 bases between them. This CDR3 is CAIRPLAGSDYGYTF. The CDR3 nucleotides are TGTGCCATCAGACCACTGGCAGGCTCGGACTATGGCTACACCTTC.